This TCR beta chain was documented in a study of blood T cell repertoires in COVID-19. Repertoires were generated with immunoSEQ multiplex PCR, while TCRdb's copy carries only in-frame clones and drops some. The sample has 70,000 to 100,000 clones; roughly 89% are singletons. V was pared by 1 base and J by 7 bases, with 5 bases of the junction left unmatched. Germline V CDR1 and CDR2: MNHEY, SVGAGI. The CDR3 is made up of 15 amino acids. This clonotype originated in a woman in her sixties or seventies with COVID-19, enrolled during active disease. The material sequenced was peripheral blood. J is TRBJ1-4 and V is TRBV6-5, with 8 bases matching TRBD1. The CDR3 is CASSYYGQGGEKLFF. CDR3 nucleotides: TGTGCCAGCAGTTACTACGGACAGGGTGGTGAAAAACTGTTTTTT.